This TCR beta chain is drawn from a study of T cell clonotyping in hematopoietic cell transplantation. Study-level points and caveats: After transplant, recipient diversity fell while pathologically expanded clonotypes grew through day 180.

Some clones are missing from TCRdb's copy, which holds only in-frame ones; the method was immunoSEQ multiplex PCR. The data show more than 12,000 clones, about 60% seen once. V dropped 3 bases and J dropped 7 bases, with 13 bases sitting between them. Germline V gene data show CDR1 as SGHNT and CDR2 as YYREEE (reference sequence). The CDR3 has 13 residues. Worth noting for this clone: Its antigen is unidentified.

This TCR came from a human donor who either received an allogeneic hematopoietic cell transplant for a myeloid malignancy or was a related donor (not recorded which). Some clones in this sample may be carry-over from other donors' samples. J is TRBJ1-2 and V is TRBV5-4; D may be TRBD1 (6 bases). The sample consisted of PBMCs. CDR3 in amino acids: CASSYDRTVGYTF. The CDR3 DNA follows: TGTGCCAGCAGCTACGACAGGACAGTTGGCTACACCTTC.